Shown below are 5 T cell receptor beta chains from a single sample sequenced in a study of T cells in Graves' hyperthyroidism and ophthalmopathy. Amplification of TCR beta CDR3 regions used RNA as the template. An initial round of RT-PCR targeting the TCR CDR3 relied on the HTBI primer set. TCRdb itself ran the multiplex PCR reads through MiXCR, one entry per CDR3 protein. The table includes under 350,000 distinct CDR3 sequences, roughly 14% detected once. The sample taken for sequencing was blood. All receptors come from a woman in her 30s with Graves' hyperthyroidism that later progressed to Graves' ophthalmopathy.

There are many counts of this clonotype. V is TRBV19 and J is TRBJ1-1; D call uncertain. Germline V gene sequence: CDR1 LNHDA, CDR2 SQIVND (reference sequence). The CDR3 totals 15 residues. Trimming removed 5 bases from V and 0 bases from J, with 13 bases in between. The CDR3 region has the DNA TGTGCCAGTAGTGCGCAGGCAACCATGAACACTGAAGCTTTCTTT. Translating it yields CASSAQATMNTEAFF.

This clonotype has only a few counts. The chain is built from TRBV9 and TRBJ2-1; D is undetermined. The CDR3 is 13 amino acids. V lost 3 bases and J lost 2, with 6 bases in between. CDR1 is SGDLS, CDR2 YYNGEE, per germline. The CDR3 sequence: CASSALAYNEQFF. The DNA for the CDR3 is TGTGCCAGCAGCGCCCTGGCCTACAATGAGCAGTTCTTC.

Many counts were recorded for this clonotype. This chain joins TRBV13 and TRBJ2-7; 7 bases fit TRBD1. V lost 4 bases and J lost 0; bases outside the gene matches: 3. CDR3 length: 14 amino acids. Germline CDR1 and CDR2: PRHDT and FYEKMQ (reference sequence). The CDR3 sequence: CASSSWDSSYEQYF. As DNA, the CDR3 is TGTGCCAGCAGCTCCTGGGACAGCTCCTACGAGCAGTACTTC.

This clonotype was observed at least ten times. This chain uses TRBV4-3 with TRBJ1-4; D not resolved. The V and J ends lost 3 bases and 3 bases respectively, with 14 bases between them. This CDR3 has 16 residues. Germline CDR1 and CDR2: LGHNA and YSLEER. The CDR3 here is CASSQANPMPNEKLFF. In DNA, the CDR3 is TGCGCCAGCAGCCAGGCCAACCCTATGCCTAATGAAAAACTGTTTTTT.

A note on this clonotype: One end of the junction does not line up with germline, which may come from a read error. This chain connects TRBV5-4 to TRBJ2-7; D possibly corresponds to TRBD1 (6 bases). The CDR3 loop spans 15 amino acids. Germline values: CDR1 SGHNT, CDR2 YYREEE (reference sequence). CDR3 region: CASGLEVTGYYEQYF. The CDR3 region has the DNA TGTGCCAGCGGCTTGGAGGTGACAGGATACTACGAGCAGTACTTC.